This TCR beta chain comes out of a study of T cell responses to AZD1222 COVID-19 vaccine. Per germline, CDR1 SGHTA and CDR2 FQGNSA. The V and J ends lost 5 bases and 0 bases respectively, with 16 bases between them. This CDR3 has 16 amino acids. Of note for this clone: The target antigen is unknown.

Study-level results: Regions 160-218 and 743-854 dominated among vaccine-associated CD4 TCRs spanning spike.

Generated by immunoSEQ multiplex PCR, the TCRdb table keeps only in-frame clones and is missing some. This table holds fewer than 130,000 clones, over 85% found once. The receptor's source is an adult in good health. The V and J genes are TRBV7-2 and TRBJ1-1; no definite D call. Specimen: peripheral blood, collected on day 0 of AZD1222 vaccination. The CDR3 here is CASSPQTGSLNTEAFF. The CDR3 DNA is TGTGCCAGCAGCCCCCAGACCGGGTCTCTGAACACTGAAGCTTTCTTT.